The clone carrying this T cell receptor (beta chain) has at least ten counts. Its antigen is as yet unknown. The sample originates from a study of CD8+CD57+ T cells in acquired aplastic anemia. About the research overall: Mean DNA quantity obtained from sorted CD4+ and CD8+ cells was 2.5 to 4 ug.

Study results and limitations: Patients and controls turned out to have approximately 29 CD8+ CDR3 sequences in common.

Flow cytometry had shown expanded CD8+CD57+ cells in the patients chosen for sequencing. Patients uniformly had severe acquired aplastic anemia. The ends lost 8 bases at V and 0 bases at J; junction bases unmatched: 5. The CDR3 sequence is 14 residues long. Germline CDR1 is ENHRY and CDR2 is SYGVKD. TCR beta VDJ and CDR3 were profiled, and genomic DNA was the template. TCRdb ran MiXCR on the reads and lists one entry per CDR3 protein. Of over 150,000 distinct CDR3 sequences in the sample, about 50% were seen once. Sequenced input: sorted CD4+, CD8+, or CD8+CD57+ T cells (not recorded which) from PBMCs. The TCR originated in a human donor with aplastic anemia. V gene TRBV10-3 combines with J gene TRBJ1-1; 8 bases map to TRBD1. CDR3 in DNA: TGTGCCATCGGTGGACAGGGAATGAACACTGAAGCTTTCTTT. Its translation: CAIGGQGMNTEAFF.